This T cell receptor beta chain came from a study of T-cell memory formation after mild COVID-19. Study information: Clusters were largely donor specific.

Trimming stripped 10 bases from V and 0 bases from J, with 9 bases between. Germline values: CDR1 LNHNV, CDR2 YYDKDF (reference sequence). CDR3 length: 13 residues. This clonotype was counted only a few times. TCRdb itself ran the 5' RACE reads through MiXCR, one entry per CDR3 protein. The table lists about 360,000 distinct CDR3 sequences, over 13% of them singletons, with about 20% in the top ten. The specimen was PBMCs or a T cell subset sorted from them (not recorded which). This sequence was found in a man between 18 and 29 years old who had mild COVID-19 (a few samples of this study predate the infection). Cell type and time point are not known. The chain links TRBV15 to TRBJ2-2; D is unclear. This chain's CDR3 is CASRSPNTGELFF. The DNA of the CDR3 is TGTGCCAGCCGGTCCCCGAACACCGGGGAGCTGTTTTTT.